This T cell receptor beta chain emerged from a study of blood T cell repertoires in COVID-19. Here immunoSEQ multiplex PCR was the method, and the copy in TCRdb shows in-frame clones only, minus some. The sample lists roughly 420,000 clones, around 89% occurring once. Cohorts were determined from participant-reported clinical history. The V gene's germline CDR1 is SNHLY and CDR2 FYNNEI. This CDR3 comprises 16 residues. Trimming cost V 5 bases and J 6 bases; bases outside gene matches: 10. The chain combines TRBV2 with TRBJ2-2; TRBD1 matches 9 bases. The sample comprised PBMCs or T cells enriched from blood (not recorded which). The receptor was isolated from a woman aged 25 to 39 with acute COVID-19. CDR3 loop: CASSSNRGRVPGELFF. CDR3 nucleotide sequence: TGTGCCAGCAGTTCGAACAGGGGGCGCGTTCCCGGGGAGCTGTTTTTT.